This T cell receptor beta chain stems from a study of CD8 T cells in Susac syndrome (dated by TCRdb to about 2019). Study-level background: Repertoire sequencing was used to test whether CD8+ T cell activation and differentiation in Susac syndrome was antigen driven. The clonality of the CD8+ T cell repertoire was compared across approximately 11 healthy donors, about 14 Susac syndrome patients and about 16 multiple sclerosis patients.

RNA was extracted using the RNeasy kit, and about 0.45 to 1 ug of the RNA was reverse transcribed with random hexamers. The immunoSEQ multiplex PCR assay, covering 54 Vbeta and 13 Jbeta segments, was used to amplify TCR beta CDR3 regions. PCR amplification bias was corrected using a synthetic template baseline for primer optimization and computational correction. Processing in the source paper ran as follows. Reads were annotated to V, D and J genes per IMGT and analyzed with immunoSEQ Analyzer, keeping only productive sequences. Clonality was calculated as one minus the Shannon entropy normalized by log2 of the number of productive unique sequences. Public and private clones were assessed among the 100 most prevalent clones of each patient and control. Clones were defined as Susac-specific if absent from the healthy and MS cohorts, from some 1,000 published viral clones and from other ImmuneACCESS disease sequences. Clones were called with MiXCR by TCRdb after fastp trimmed the public reads at Q25, and only in-frame beta chains were retained. Rows with one shared CDR3 protein collapse into an entry with the most common genes and DNA. For this entry, the V and J calls and clone size follow TCRdb and not the study's own pipeline. This sample holds approximately 110,000 distinct CDR3 sequences; over 85% were observed only once. Together, the top ten hold approximately 0.31% of the sample.

Concerning this clonotype: This clone's antigen is unknown. The input lacks base qualities; no much larger clone sits a single base away.

Peripheral blood CD8+ and CD4+ T cells from healthy donors, Susac syndrome patients and multiple sclerosis patients were profiled using high-throughput TCR beta sequencing. Multiple sclerosis controls were treatment-naive patients with stable or active relapsing-remitting disease fulfilling revised McDonald criteria. Bulk CD8+ and CD4+ T cells were purified by magnetic negative isolation, while CD8+ TEMRA cells were enriched using FACS. Blood was drawn into EDTA tubes, processed within 24 hours, and PBMCs were isolated by density gradient centrifugation. PBMCs destined for TCR sequencing were cryopreserved in liquid nitrogen and later thawed in a 37 °C water bath. The sorted or isolated CD4+, CD8+ and CD8+ TEMRA cells reached a purity of at least 90%. General conclusions and limits of the study: The study acknowledged that relatively few individuals were included in the TCR sequencing and HLA analysis.

Counted from cysteine to valine, this CDR3 has 17 amino acids. Kept here is only the CDR3 DNA, which spans 51 bases and is read in frame from base 1. V is pruned by 1 base and J by 3 bases, leaving 11 bases of the junction without a gene match. As encoded in the germline V gene, CDR1 is SGHTA while CDR2 is FQGNSA. The chain uses TRBV7-2 and TRBJ2-7, with 8 bases matching TRBD1. The clonotype comes from a human donor with multiple sclerosis. Sequencing input: CD8+ T cells from PBMCs. The nucleotide sequence is TGTGCCAGCAGCTTAGTGGGACAGGATTGGGGTTTCTACGAGCAGTACGTC. Translated, this gives CASSLVGQDWGFYEQYV.